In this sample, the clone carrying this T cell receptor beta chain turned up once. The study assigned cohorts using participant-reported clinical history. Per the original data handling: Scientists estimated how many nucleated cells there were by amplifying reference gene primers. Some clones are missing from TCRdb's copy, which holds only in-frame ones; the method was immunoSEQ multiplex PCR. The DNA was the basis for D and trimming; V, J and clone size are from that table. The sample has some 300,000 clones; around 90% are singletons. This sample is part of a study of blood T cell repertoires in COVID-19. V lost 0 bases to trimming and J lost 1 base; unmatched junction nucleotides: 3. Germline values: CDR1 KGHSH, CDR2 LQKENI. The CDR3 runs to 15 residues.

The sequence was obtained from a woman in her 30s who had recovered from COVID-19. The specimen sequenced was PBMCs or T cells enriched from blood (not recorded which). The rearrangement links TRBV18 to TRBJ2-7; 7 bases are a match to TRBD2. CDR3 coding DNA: TGTGCCAGCTCACCACCGACGCGGGAGTCCTACGAGCAGTACTTC. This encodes CASSPPTRESYEQYF.